This passage covers 20 T cell receptor beta chains from one sample sequenced in a study of T cells after yellow fever vaccination. MiXCR, run by TCRdb on the 5' RACE reads, gives a single entry per CDR3 protein. The sample yields about 260,000 distinct CDR3 sequences, roughly 13% seen once. This specimen was CD4+ T cells sorted from PBMCs, taken 45 days after the yellow fever booster vaccination. Every receptor here comes from a man aged 30 to 39 who received the YFV17D yellow fever vaccine.

In its sample, this clonotype was seen a few times. This CDR3 is CASSYGDREAYEQYF. CDR3 sequence (DNA): TGTGCCAGCAGTTACGGGGACAGGGAGGCCTACGAGCAGTACTTC. J is TRBJ2-7 and V is TRBV6-5; 9 bases are a match to TRBD1. The ends lost 2 bases at V and 2 bases at J; junction bases unmatched: 4. The CDR3 sequence is 15 residues long. Germline V gene sequence: CDR1 MNHEY, CDR2 SVGAGI.

The chain links TRBV20-1 to TRBJ2-3; 9 nucleotides line up with TRBD2. CDR3 length: 14 residues. V gave up 7 bases and J gave up 5 bases; unmatched junction bases: 10. Germline V gene lookup returns CDR1 DFQATT and CDR2 SNEGSKA (reference sequence). CDR3 DNA: TGCAGTGTTAGCGCGGGAGGGCCTAGAGATACGCAGTATTTT. It encodes CSVSAGGPRDTQYF.

The rearrangement uses TRBV3-1 and TRBJ2-1; 8 bases agree with TRBD2. The V segment lost 3 bases and the J segment 6 bases; nucleotides outside the gene matches: 4. This CDR3 comprises 14 residues. The germline gives CDR1 LGHDT, CDR2 YNNKEL (reference sequence). The CDR3 protein is CASSQAGGINEQFF. The CDR3 nucleotides read TGTGCCAGCAGCCAGGCGGGAGGCATCAATGAGCAGTTCTTC.

This clonotype was detected a few times. Written as DNA, the CDR3 is TGTGCCAGCAGTTTCGGCCCTAGCGGGACACCCTACGAGCAGTACTTC. It encodes CASSFGPSGTPYEQYF. The V call is TRBV12-3 or TRBV12-4, the J call TRBJ2-7; 9 bases match TRBD2. The V segment lost 3 bases and the J segment 2 bases; nucleotides outside the gene matches: 8. This CDR3 has 16 amino acids.

V and J are TRBV29-1 and TRBJ2-3; 8 positions match TRBD1. V was clipped by 2 bases and J by 2 bases; unmatched bases: 6. The CDR3 spans 15 residues. Germline lookup yields CDR1 SQVTM and CDR2 ANQGSEA. CDR3 residues: CSVEPGQALTDTQYF. CDR3 DNA sequence: TGCAGCGTTGAACCGGGACAGGCTCTCACAGATACGCAGTATTTT.

The chain uses TRBV18 and TRBJ1-5; D might be TRBD1 (6 bases). CDR1 KGHSH and CDR2 LQKENI come from the germline V gene. Deletions cut 6 bases from V and 5 bases from J, with 11 bases between. The CDR3 runs to 13 residues. The CDR3 protein is CASSPGAHQPQHF. The CDR3 DNA reads as TGTGCCAGCTCGCCAGGGGCACATCAGCCCCAGCATTTT.

The table lists this clonotype with many counts. The chain employs TRBV20-1 and TRBJ2-5; 9 bases fit TRBD2. Germline V gives CDR1 DFQATT, CDR2 SNEGSKA (reference sequence). This CDR3 region has 14 residues. The trim removed 2 bases at V and 4 bases at J, leaving 5 bases unmatched. For the CDR3, the DNA is TGCAGTGCTAGACTAGCGGGACTCCCAGAGACCCAGTACTTC. Encoded protein: CSARLAGLPETQYF.

The table lists this clonotype with a few counts. The V gene is TRBV6-1, the J gene TRBJ2-1; TRBD2 matches at 7 bases. Looked up from germline, CDR1 is MNHNS and CDR2 is SASEGT. This CDR3 is built from 15 residues. Trimming at V came to 7 bases and at J to 3 bases, leaving 9 bases not matched to a gene. The chain's CDR3 is CASKWSGVDYNEQFF. The CDR3 region has the DNA TGTGCCAGCAAATGGAGCGGGGTGGACTACAATGAGCAGTTCTTC.

This clonotype turned up a few times. This rearrangement joins TRBV30 to TRBJ1-2; TRBD1 might be the D (6 bases). The germline V gene has CDR1 GTSNPN and CDR2 SVGIG (reference sequence). This CDR3 is built from 13 residues. The V gene lost 0 bases and the J gene lost 6 bases, with 11 bases spanning the gap. The CDR3 DNA is TGTGCCTGGAGTGTAAGGACAGTCAATGGCTACACCTTC. Translation gives CAWSVRTVNGYTF.

The V call is TRBV20-1, the J call TRBJ2-7, with a tentative D call TRBD2 (6 bases). V lost 0 bases to trimming and J lost 1 base, with 16 bases between them. The CDR3 has 16 residues. The germline V gene has CDR1 DFQATT and CDR2 SNEGSKA (reference sequence). The CDR3, as DNA: TGCAGTGCTAGAGATACGTCGGCGGGAAGGTCCTACGAGCAGTACTTC. Protein product: CSARDTSAGRSYEQYF.

The rearrangement joins TRBV11-3 to TRBJ2-2; maybe TRBD2 (6 bases). CDR3 size: 14 residues. Germline values: CDR1 SGHNT, CDR2 YENEEA. Trimming left V 1 base short and J 6 bases short, with 9 bases between. CDR3 bases: TGTGCCAGCAGCTTAGCGGGAGCATCCGGGGAGCTGTTTTTT. It codes for CASSLAGASGELFF.

This clonotype occurred many times. The chain recombines TRBV4-3 with TRBJ2-3; the D is unclear. V shed 1 base and J shed 9 bases, with 5 bases lying between them. The V gene's germline CDR1 is LGHNA and CDR2 YSLEER. This CDR3 region has 11 residues. CDR3 protein: CASSQGYTQYF. The CDR3 DNA is TGCGCCAGCAGCCAAGGGTACACGCAGTATTTT.

The table lists this clonotype with a few counts. The V and J genes are TRBV5-1 and TRBJ2-2; D possibly uses TRBD1 or TRBD2 (5 bases each). V lost 4 bases and J lost 3, with 10 bases in between. Germline-derived CDR1 and CDR2 are SGHRS and YFSETQ. There are 14 residues in the CDR3. In nucleotides, the CDR3 is TGCGCCAGCAGCGGGGGACCCTACACCGGGGAGCTGTTTTTT. This gives the protein CASSGGPYTGELFF.

In its sample, this clonotype was seen many times. The chain joins TRBV7-8 to TRBJ2-7; the D gene could be TRBD1 or TRBD2 (5 bases each). Deletions cut 2 bases from V and 6 bases from J, with 20 bases between. CDR3 length: 16 residues. Germline V gene sequence: CDR1 SGHVS, CDR2 FQNEAQ. The CDR3: CASSLRLRDPPSEQYF. The CDR3 DNA reads as TGTGCCAGCAGCTTAAGGTTGAGGGACCCACCCAGCGAGCAGTACTTC.

The chain carries TRBV7-9 and TRBJ1-1, with 10 bases identical to TRBD1. The CDR3 is 14 amino acids. Germline CDR1 reads SEHNR; CDR2 reads FQNEAQ (reference sequence). Unmatched junction bases numbered 5, after V lost 4 bases and J lost 6 bases. The CDR3 is CASSWGTGDAEAFF. The CDR3 DNA follows: TGTGCCAGCAGCTGGGGGACAGGGGATGCTGAAGCTTTCTTT. The variable domain in full, with the rest retrieved from reference TRBV7-9 and TRBJ1-1, is DTGVSQNPRHKITKRGQNVTFRCDPISEHNRLYWYRQTLGQGPEFLTYFQNEAQLEKSRLLSDRFSAERPKGSFSTLEIQRTEQGDSAMYLCASSWGTGDAEAFFGQGTRLTVV.

The chain recombines TRBV7-2 with TRBJ1-5; D unclear. The CDR3 is 15 residues long. Trimming pared 1 base from V and 2 bases from J, leaving 9 bases between. Germline CDR1 reads SGHTA; CDR2 reads FQGNSA. DNA for the CDR3: TGTGCCAGCAGCTTAGTAGGGTTCGGCAATCAGCCCCAGCATTTT. This gives the protein CASSLVGFGNQPQHF.

This clonotype was observed many times. The gene calls are TRBV7-2 and TRBJ2-5; the D is unclear. This CDR3 comprises 12 residues. Trimming shortened V by 5 bases and J by 4 bases, and 8 bases separated the two germline ends. Germline assignment: CDR1 SGHTA and CDR2 FQGNSA. Here the CDR3 reads CASSAALETQYF. The CDR3 DNA is TGTGCCAGCAGCGCGGCGCTAGAGACCCAGTACTTC.

This clonotype was detected only a few times. V and J are TRBV24-1 and TRBJ2-5, with TRBD2 as a possible D gene (5 bases). The CDR3 totals 12 residues. Trimming cost V 10 bases and J 4 bases, with 12 bases left between them. Germline CDR1 KGHDR, CDR2 SFDVKD. CDR3 sequence reads: CATRGYGETQYF. The CDR3 DNA is TGTGCCACGCGCGGGTATGGAGAGACCCAGTACTTC.

This clonotype was seen a handful of times. V usage is TRBV7-2 and J usage is TRBJ2-4; D gene uncertain. The CDR3 is 16 residues long. Trimming left V 5 bases short and J 2 bases short, with 16 bases between. Germline CDR1 reads SGHTA; CDR2 reads FQGNSA. The CDR3 sequence is CASSPLGRTTKNIQYF. CDR3 bases: TGTGCCAGCAGCCCCCTAGGAAGGACGACCAAAAACATTCAGTACTTC. Looking up the rest from reference TRBV7-2 and TRBJ2-4 gives the full variable domain: GAGVSQSPSNKVTEKGKDVELRCDPISGHTALYWYRQSLGQGLEFLIYFQGNSAPDKSGLPSDRFSAERTGGSVSTLTIQRTQQEDSAVYLCASSPLGRTTKNIQYFGAGTRLSVL.

The genes are TRBV5-1 and TRBJ2-7, with D unclear. Between the trimmed V and J ends, which lost 1 base and 0 bases, there was a span of 8 bases. Germline V gene sequence: CDR1 SGHRS, CDR2 YFSETQ. CDR3 size: 14 residues. CDR3 nucleotide sequence: TGCGCCAGCAGCTTGTACGCAAGCTCCTACGAGCAGTACTTC. Encoded protein: CASSLYASSYEQYF.